What follows are 5 T cell receptor beta chains derived from one specimen sequenced in a study of blood T cells in healthy people across ages. Primers used in a second PCR of about 7 to 12 cycles were a sample-barcoded 5' primer and a J-beta primer mix. TCRdb re-called the 5' RACE reads with MiXCR, one entry per CDR3 protein. This table has roughly 1.4 million distinct CDR3 sequences, approximately 60% appearing once. Sequenced: blood. The receptors come from a man aged 18-30 years in good health.

This clonotype has only a few counts. The rearrangement joins TRBV4-2 to TRBJ2-5, with D possibly TRBD2 on 5 matching bases. The J call may be incorrect, as the DNA end agrees better with TRBJ2-7. The CDR3 has 13 residues. Germline V gene lookup returns CDR1 LGHNA and CDR2 YNFKEQ. CDR3 protein: CASSSAGIYEQYF. The CDR3 DNA reads TGTGCCAGCAGCTCCGCCGGGATCTACGAGCAGTACTTC.

V is TRBV7-9 and J is TRBJ1-2; D not resolved. CDR1 and CDR2 from the germline V gene are SEHNR and FQNEAQ (reference sequence). Trimming removed 5 bases from V and 7 bases from J, with 20 bases in between. The CDR3 runs to 15 residues. CDR3 amino acids: CASSPQKTGSGGYTF. The CDR3 DNA reads TGTGCCAGCAGCCCCCAAAAAACGGGTTCCGGTGGCTACACCTTC.

The chain combines TRBV6-4 with TRBJ2-1; 12 nucleotides match TRBD2. This CDR3 has 15 amino acids. The V gene's germline CDR1 is MRHNA and CDR2 SNTAGT. The trim removed 2 bases at V and 9 bases at J, leaving 5 bases unmatched. CDR3 amino acids: CASSDGLAGRGEQFF. The CDR3 DNA is TGTGCCAGCAGTGACGGACTAGCGGGAAGGGGTGAGCAGTTCTTC.

The gene calls are TRBV11-2 and TRBJ1-2; D is unresolved. V lost 4 bases and J lost 5, with 11 bases in between. Germline assignment: CDR1 SGHAT and CDR2 FQNNGV. CDR3 size: 13 residues. CDR3 DNA sequence: TGTGCCAGCAGCTCCCGCATATTATATGGCTACACCTTC. Its protein product is CASSSRILYGYTF.

The J gene is TRBJ2-1, the V gene TRBV9, with 7 bases lining up with TRBD1. CDR3 size: 16 residues. V was clipped by 2 bases and J by 7 bases; unmatched bases: 12. CDR1 and CDR2 (germline): SGDLS, YYNGEE. CDR3 coding DNA: TGTGCCAGCAGCGTGAGGTTGACAGGGCGGAGAAATGAGCAGTTCTTC. This translates into CASSVRLTGRRNEQFF.